The 32 T cell receptor beta chains reported below all come from one sample, sequenced in a study of preoperative IRX-2 immunotherapy in early breast cancer. Treatment here: preoperative locoregional IRX-2 cytokine immunotherapy. TCRdb's copy holds only in-frame clones and misses some; the assay was immunoSEQ multiplex PCR. The sample has over 35,000 clones, approximately 94% seen once. The source was tumor tissue, collected after IRX-2 immunotherapy. The source is a human donor with breast cancer.

The gene calls are TRBV5-4 and TRBJ2-4, with D maybe TRBD2 (6 bases). CDR1 and CDR2 (germline): SGHNT, YYREEE (reference sequence). The CDR3 has 17 amino acids. V was cut by 4 bases and J by 0 bases, with 17 bases left in between. CDR3 sequence reads: CASSTRGTQGAKNIQYF. CDR3 DNA: TGTGCCAGCAGCACGCGGGGAACCCAGGGAGCCAAAAACATTCAGTACTTC.

Only a few counts were recorded for this clone. The chain employs TRBV7-8 and TRBJ2-2; TRBD2 matches 7 bases. V shed 7 bases and J 6 bases; nucleotides not matched to a gene: 11. Germline-derived CDR1 and CDR2 are SGHVS and FQNEAQ. The CDR3 extends over 15 amino acids. The CDR3 spells CASTVGGLESGELFF. The CDR3 bases are TGTGCCAGCACCGTGGGGGGGTTAGAGTCCGGGGAGCTGTTTTTT.

The rearrangement joins TRBV9 to TRBJ1-5; D uncertain. Trimming pared 3 bases from V and 6 bases from J, leaving 13 bases between. The CDR3 totals 14 residues. Germline V CDR1 and CDR2: SGDLS, YYNGEE. The CDR3 loop is CASSARAEGQPQHF. The CDR3 nucleotides are TGTGCCAGCAGCGCCCGGGCGGAGGGTCAGCCCCAGCATTTT.

This chain uses TRBV5-4 with TRBJ1-1; D might be TRBD1 (5 bases). Germline V lookup: CDR1 SGHNT, CDR2 YYREEE (reference sequence). This CDR3 contains 17 residues. V shed 4 bases and J shed 0 bases, with 19 bases lying between them. The CDR3, as DNA: TGTGCCAGCAGCCCAGAGCCGGGACGGTTGATGAACACTGAAGCTTTCTTT. Translated: CASSPEPGRLMNTEAFF. The variable domain in full, completed from reference TRBV5-4 and TRBJ1-1, reads ETGVTQSPTHLIKTRGQQVTLRCSSQSGHNTVSWYQQALGQGPQFIFQYYREEENGRGNFPPRFSGLQFPNYSSELNVNALELDDSALYLCASSPEPGRLMNTEAFFGQGTRLTVV.

In its sample, this clone was seen a few times. The chain employs TRBV7-9 and TRBJ1-5, with D unclear. From germline, CDR1 is SEHNR and CDR2 FQNEAQ (reference sequence). V was clipped by 6 bases and J by 0 bases, with 3 bases between them. The CDR3 extends over 12 amino acids. CDR3 protein: CASSNSNQPQHF. CDR3 sequence (DNA): TGTGCCAGCAGTAATAGCAATCAGCCCCAGCATTTT.

V gene TRBV18 combines with J gene TRBJ2-3; unclear D gene. CDR3 length equals 12 residues. V was trimmed by 3 bases and J by 6 bases, leaving 7 bases between them. CDR1 is KGHSH, CDR2 LQKENI, per germline. CDR3 in DNA: TGTGCCAGCTCACCGCGGTCTGATACGCAGTATTTT. Its protein product is CASSPRSDTQYF.

V usage is TRBV28 and J usage is TRBJ2-5; D unresolved. The CDR3 contains 15 residues. Per the germline V gene, CDR1 is MDHEN and CDR2 is SYDVKM. V lost 6 bases and J lost 4, with 18 bases in between. CDR3 DNA: TGTGCCAGCAGAGACCCCGGCATGATCTTAGAGACCCAGTACTTC. It translates to CASRDPGMILETQYF.

V and J are TRBV7-7 and TRBJ2-7; 7 positions agree with TRBD1. CDR3 length: 13 residues. V gave up 6 bases and J gave up 3 bases; unmatched junction bases: 5. Germline lookup yields CDR1 SSHAT and CDR2 FNYEAQ (reference sequence). The CDR3 reads CASSRRTGYEQYF. In DNA, the CDR3 is TGTGCCAGCAGTCGTCGGACAGGCTACGAGCAGTACTTC.

The chain joins TRBV29-1 to TRBJ2-3, with D tentatively TRBD2 (5 bases). Trimming pared 5 bases from V and 0 bases from J, leaving 9 bases between. The CDR3 consists of 13 residues. Looked up from germline, CDR1 is SQVTM and CDR2 is ANQGSEA. DNA for the CDR3: TGCAGCGTTCGGCGGACTAGCACAGATACGCAGTATTTT. Its protein product is CSVRRTSTDTQYF.

The chain uses TRBV7-3 and TRBJ1-1, with TRBD1 as a possible D gene (5 bases). This CDR3 comprises 14 residues. Per germline, CDR1 SGHTA and CDR2 FQGTGA. The V and J ends lost 5 bases and 11 bases respectively, with 21 bases between them. This CDR3 reads CASSVNGGVNGAFF. DNA of the CDR3: TGTGCCAGCAGCGTTAACGGAGGGGTTAATGGGGCTTTCTTT.

V gene TRBV27 combines with J gene TRBJ2-5; D possibly matches TRBD1 or TRBD2 (6 bases each). Germline V gene data show CDR1 as MNHEY and CDR2 as SMNVEV (reference sequence). V was pared by 8 bases and J by 3 bases, with 25 bases between. CDR3 size: 17 residues. The CDR3 here is CASGGGTPSTFEETQYF. The CDR3 DNA sequence: TGTGCCAGCGGAGGGGGGACACCGAGCACTTTCGAAGAGACCCAGTACTTC.

The chain joins TRBV27 to TRBJ2-2; 10 nucleotides line up with TRBD1. After removal of 7 bases from V and 3 bases from J, the junction contained 23 bases not matched to a gene. The germline gives CDR1 MNHEY, CDR2 SMNVEV (reference sequence). This CDR3 comprises 21 residues. The CDR3 reads CASIQWGQGLRSRRDTGELFF. For the CDR3, the DNA is TGTGCCAGCATTCAATGGGGACAGGGGCTACGTAGCCGGCGGGACACCGGGGAGCTGTTTTTT.

The V gene is TRBV28, the J gene TRBJ1-4; no clear D. The CDR3 is made up of 11 amino acids. V gave up 7 bases and J gave up 8 bases, with 8 bases separating them. Germline V gene data show CDR1 as MDHEN and CDR2 as SYDVKM. The CDR3 sequence: CASKEGEKLFF. As DNA, the CDR3 is TGTGCCAGCAAAGAGGGCGAAAAACTGTTTTTT.

The chain combines TRBV5-4 with TRBJ1-2; possibly TRBD1 for D (6 bases). Trimming removed 5 bases from V and 1 base from J, with 18 bases in between. CDR1 is SGHNT, CDR2 YYREEE, per germline (reference sequence). The length of the CDR3 is 16 residues. In DNA, the CDR3 is TGTGCCAGCAGAGGGACGGACAGAATCGATAACTATGGCTACACCTTC. This codes for CASRGTDRIDNYGYTF.

CDR3: CASSQLQGIVYEQYF. CDR3 sequence (DNA): TGCGCCAGCAGCCAGTTACAGGGAATCGTCTACGAGCAGTACTTC. The chain employs TRBV4-3 and TRBJ2-5; D may be TRBD1 (6 bases). The J call may not be correct, given that the DNA end is closer to TRBJ2-7. In germline, CDR1 is LGHNA, CDR2 YSLEER. The CDR3 runs to 15 residues.

This clone showed up just once. The CDR3 protein is CASRTGRSNEKLFF. The DNA of the CDR3 is TGTGCCAGCAGGACAGGGAGGAGTAATGAAAAACTGTTTTTT. J is TRBJ1-4 and V is TRBV2, with TRBD1 identical over 7 bases. This CDR3 is 14 amino acids long. The germline CDR1 and CDR2 sequences are SNHLY and FYNNEI. After removal of 6 bases from V and 4 bases from J, the junction contained 5 bases not matched to a gene.

The gene calls are TRBV6-1 and TRBJ2-7; a weak D match, TRBD1 (6 bases). This CDR3 has 14 amino acids. Germline CDR1 MNHNS, CDR2 SASEGT. V was trimmed by 10 bases and J by 7 bases, leaving 23 bases between them. In DNA form, the CDR3 reads TGTGCCACCCAGAGACAGGATTGGGGTAGGGAGCAGTACTTC. Amino acid sequence: CATQRQDWGREQYF.

The rearrangement links TRBV6-1 to TRBJ2-1, with D perhaps TRBD2 (5 bases). The CDR3 is 15 amino acids. Germline lookup yields CDR1 MNHNS and CDR2 SASEGT. V lost 7 bases and J 8 bases, leaving 21 bases between the germline ends. The DNA of the CDR3 is TGTGCCAGCATAAACCTAGCACCGAGTGGGGATGAGCAGTTCTTC. Translation gives CASINLAPSGDEQFF.

The chain recombines TRBV19 with TRBJ2-1; possibly TRBD2 for D (6 bases). Deletions cut 5 bases from V and 5 bases from J, with 13 bases between. The germline V gene has CDR1 LNHDA and CDR2 SQIVND (reference sequence). This CDR3 is 14 amino acids long. CDR3 loop: CASSVRDWNNEQFF. The CDR3 DNA reads TGTGCCAGTAGTGTCCGGGACTGGAACAATGAGCAGTTCTTC.

The chain has TRBV27 and TRBJ2-2; 8 nucleotides agree with TRBD1. From germline, CDR1 is MNHEY and CDR2 SMNVEV (reference sequence). V lost 5 bases and J lost 7; bases outside the gene matches: 12. CDR3 length equals 16 residues. The CDR3 region is CASSTQDRVLSGELFF. In DNA form, the CDR3 reads TGTGCCAGCAGTACCCAGGACAGGGTCCTAAGCGGGGAGCTGTTTTTT.

This sequence joins TRBV5-1 and TRBJ1-5; 7 nucleotides line up with TRBD1. Germline trimming cut 0 bases from V and 0 bases from J; bases unmatched to any gene: 9. The CDR3 loop spans 18 amino acids. Germline CDR1 is SGHRS and CDR2 is YFSETQ. CDR3 region: CASSLGAGGDYSNQPQHF. CDR3 sequence (DNA): TGCGCCAGCAGCTTGGGAGCAGGGGGGGACTATAGCAATCAGCCCCAGCATTTT.

This clone was counted once. This chain connects TRBV2 to TRBJ1-1; D unresolved. The CDR3 is 14 amino acids. Germline CDR1 and CDR2: SNHLY and FYNNEI. V lost 7 bases and J 5 bases, leaving 17 bases between the germline ends. The CDR3 here is CASTEYEGGTEAFF. DNA for the CDR3: TGTGCCAGCACAGAGTATGAGGGAGGGACTGAAGCTTTCTTT.

This clone was detected only once. The chain employs TRBV5-1 and TRBJ1-4, with a tentative D call TRBD1 (5 bases). This CDR3 comprises 13 residues. V was cut by 0 bases and J by 13 bases, with 13 bases left in between. Germline V gene data show CDR1 as SGHRS and CDR2 as YFSETQ. The DNA of the CDR3 is TGCGCCAGCAGCTTGGTAGGGGAAAGCAGACTGTTTTTT. Its protein is CASSLVGESRLFF.

In its sample, this clone was seen once. The chain joins TRBV7-2 to TRBJ2-4; TRBD1 matches 7 bases. V lost 2 bases and J lost 15; bases outside the gene matches: 10. Per the germline V gene, CDR1 is SGHTA and CDR2 is FQGNSA. The CDR3 runs 13 residues. The CDR3 sequence: CASSLIPTGDSYF. CDR3 DNA sequence: TGTGCCAGCAGCTTAATCCCTACAGGGGATTCGTACTTC.

The chain has TRBV29-1 and TRBJ2-2, with D perhaps given as TRBD1 or TRBD2 (5 bases each). V lost 6 bases and J 5 bases, leaving 34 bases between the germline ends. The CDR3 length is 20 residues. Per germline, CDR1 SQVTM and CDR2 ANQGSEA. CDR3 protein: CSVRAGEGYRRTWGTGELFF. In nucleotides, the CDR3 is TGCAGCGTACGTGCCGGGGAAGGCTATCGGCGGACTTGGGGGACCGGGGAGCTGTTTTTT.

The rearrangement uses TRBV5-4 and TRBJ1-2; 9 bases are shared with TRBD1. V shed 4 bases and J 5 bases; nucleotides not matched to a gene: 12. This CDR3 contains 16 residues. Germline V gene lookup returns CDR1 SGHNT and CDR2 YYREEE (reference sequence). The chain's CDR3 is CASSRDRDSLGYGYTF. CDR3 nucleotide sequence: TGTGCCAGCAGCAGGGACAGGGATTCTCTCGGATATGGCTACACCTTC.

The chain couples TRBV12-1 to TRBJ1-2; the table gives TRBD1 as D, unverified against the DNA. TRBV12-1 is an annotated pseudogene. The CDR3 runs to 17 residues. This chain's CDR3 is CASSFYPGREGDYGYTF. DNA of the CDR3: TGTGCCAGCAGCTTTTATCCAGGCAGGGAAGGGGACTATGGCTACACCTTC.

V is TRBV12-5 and J is TRBJ1-5; tentative D call: TRBD1 (6 bases). Germline V gene lookup returns CDR1 LGHNT and CDR2 FRNRAP. The CDR3 loop spans 17 amino acids. Trimming removed 4 bases from V and 0 bases from J, with 16 bases in between. CDR3 amino acids: CASGSPRTVYSNQPQHF. As DNA, the CDR3 is TGTGCTAGTGGTTCCCCGCGGACAGTTTATAGCAATCAGCCCCAGCATTTT.

V is TRBV30 and J is TRBJ2-5, with 8 bases aligning to TRBD2. Germline assignment: CDR1 GTSNPN and CDR2 SVGIG (reference sequence). With V trimmed by 2 bases and J by 7 bases, 3 bases remained unmatched. The CDR3 extends over 12 amino acids. Here the CDR3 DNA reads TGTGCCTGGAGTCGGGGGGGAGGGACCCAGTACTTC. This sequence encodes CAWSRGGGTQYF.

Concerning this clone: One junction end does not reproduce the germline sequence, and a read error may be involved. V and J are TRBV18 and TRBJ2-7; D unclear. Per the germline V gene, CDR1 is KGHSH and CDR2 is LQKENI. The CDR3 is made up of 13 amino acids. The DNA for the CDR3 is TGTGCCAGCACACCGACGGTCAGGTCCGAGCAGTACTTC. It yields the protein CASTPTVRSEQYF.

The rearrangement links TRBV5-1 to TRBJ2-2; 9 nucleotides match TRBD1. The trim removed 0 bases at V and 6 bases at J, leaving 9 bases unmatched. The length of the CDR3 is 17 residues. In germline, CDR1 is SGHRS, CDR2 YFSETQ. The CDR3 DNA reads as TGCGCCAGCAGCTTGGACACCGGGACAGGGTTTGCCGGGGAGCTGTTTTTT. It translates to CASSLDTGTGFAGELFF.

The V gene is TRBV7-9, the J gene TRBJ2-3; D is possibly TRBD2 (5 bases). Trimming left V 4 bases short and J 2 bases short, with 7 bases between. Germline V gene sequence: CDR1 SEHNR, CDR2 FQNEAQ (reference sequence). The CDR3 has 13 amino acids. The CDR3 bases are TGTGCCAGCAGCTCGACTAACACAGATACGCAGTATTTT. This codes for CASSSTNTDTQYF.